The 14 T cell receptor beta chains below all came from one sample that was sequenced in a study of T cell responses to AZD1222 COVID-19 vaccine. Some clones are missing from TCRdb's copy, which holds only in-frame ones; the method was immunoSEQ multiplex PCR. This repertoire shows under 150,000 clones, approximately 88% found once; its top ten account for approximately 6%. The sequencing used peripheral blood, collected 28 days after the second AZD1222 dose. All receptors derive from an adult who received the AZD1222 COVID-19 vaccine.

The chain employs TRBV5-4 and TRBJ2-7; either TRBD1 or TRBD2 may supply D (5 bases each). The CDR3 has 14 amino acids. CDR1 and CDR2 (germline): SGHNT, YYREEE (reference sequence). Trimming left V 1 base short and J 4 bases short, with 12 bases between. The CDR3 nucleotides read TGTGCCAGCAGCTTGTGGGGGACCGGGTACGAGCAGTACTTC. Encoded protein: CASSLWGTGYEQYF.

This clone appeared a few times. The chain uses TRBV2 and TRBJ1-5; unclear D gene. This CDR3 comprises 15 residues. The V and J ends lost 4 bases and 0 bases respectively, with 10 bases between them. Germline CDR1 reads SNHLY; CDR2 reads FYNNEI. CDR3 nucleotides: TGTGCCAGCAGTGGTGACGGGTATAGCAATCAGCCCCAGCATTTT. This codes for CASSGDGYSNQPQHF.

CDR3 sequence (DNA): TGCGCCAGCAGCCTGGGACTAGCGGGTTACAATGAGCAGTTCTTC. Its protein product is CASSLGLAGYNEQFF. This chain links TRBV5-1 with TRBJ2-1; 12 nucleotides agree with TRBD2. V was pared by 4 bases and J by 4 bases, with 3 bases of the junction left unmatched. Germline V gene lookup returns CDR1 SGHRS and CDR2 YFSETQ. The CDR3 contains 15 residues.

The rearrangement uses TRBV4-1 and TRBJ1-4; TRBD1 might be the D (6 bases). CDR1 and CDR2 from the germline V gene are MGHRA and YSYEKL. CDR3 length: 15 amino acids. V was shortened by 1 base and J by 4 bases, with 10 bases between the two germline ends. The CDR3 spells CASSQGNRDNEKLFF. The CDR3 DNA is TGCGCCAGCAGCCAAGGCAACAGGGATAATGAAAAACTGTTTTTT.

This clone occurred once. The J gene is TRBJ1-2, the V gene TRBV10-1, with D unclear. The germline V gene has CDR1 WNHNN and CDR2 SYGVQD (reference sequence). V was trimmed by 0 bases and J by 3 bases, leaving 5 bases between them. This CDR3 has 13 amino acids. CDR3 protein: CASSESLDYGYTF. In nucleotides, the CDR3 is TGCGCCAGCAGTGAGTCACTGGACTATGGCTACACCTTC.

V and J are TRBV5-1 and TRBJ1-1; 10 nucleotides align to TRBD1. Per the germline V gene, CDR1 is SGHRS and CDR2 is YFSETQ. V lost 2 bases to trimming and J lost 6 bases; unmatched junction nucleotides: 10. The CDR3 contains 16 residues. As DNA, the CDR3 is TGCGCCAGCAGCTTAGCGACAGGGGGCAGGGGGTCTGAAGCTTTCTTT. Translating it yields CASSLATGGRGSEAFF.

The chain uses TRBV18 and TRBJ2-5; possible D gene TRBD1, 6 bases. CDR1 is KGHSH and CDR2 is LQKENI in the germline V gene. Trimming took 8 bases from V and 2 from J, leaving 12 bases between them. The CDR3 runs to 13 residues. The CDR3: CASEIGQQETQYF. In DNA form, the CDR3 reads TGTGCCAGCGAAATCGGACAGCAAGAGACCCAGTACTTC.

The chain combines TRBV7-9 with TRBJ1-4; maybe TRBD1 (5 bases). The CDR3 extends over 15 amino acids. The germline V gene encodes CDR1 SEHNR and CDR2 FQNEAQ (reference sequence). The V and J ends lost 2 bases and 3 bases respectively, with 10 bases between them. The CDR3 DNA follows: TGTGCCAGCAGCTTATCCCAAGGGGCTAATGAAAAACTGTTTTTT. Amino acids: CASSLSQGANEKLFF.

The V gene is TRBV4-1, the J gene TRBJ2-7; D call uncertain. The CDR3 has 12 residues. CDR1 and CDR2 (germline): MGHRA, YSYEKL. V was clipped by 1 base and J by 3 bases, with 4 bases between them. This chain's CDR3 is CASSQGYYEQYF. Here the CDR3 DNA reads TGCGCCAGCAGCCAAGGGTACTACGAGCAGTACTTC.

This chain uses TRBV7-9 with TRBJ2-1; the D gene is possibly TRBD2 (5 bases). This CDR3 contains 12 residues. Germline CDR1 is SEHNR and CDR2 is FQNEAQ (reference sequence). Deletions cut 0 bases from V and 9 bases from J, with 6 bases between. CDR3 nucleotides: TGTGCCAGCAGCTTAGCGGGAGTTGAGCAGTTCTTC. This encodes CASSLAGVEQFF. Based on the CDR3 plus reference TRBV7-9 and TRBJ2-1, the full variable domain is DTGVSQNPRHKITKRGQNVTFRCDPISEHNRLYWYRQTLGQGPEFLTYFQNEAQLEKSRLLSDRFSAERPKGSFSTLEIQRTEQGDSAMYLCASSLAGVEQFFGPGTRLTVL.

The chain links TRBV5-4 to TRBJ1-1; D might be TRBD1 (6 bases). Trimming pared 4 bases from V and 4 bases from J, leaving 14 bases between. Germline V gene data show CDR1 as SGHNT and CDR2 as YYREEE (reference sequence). The length of the CDR3 is 14 residues. CDR3: CASSRRGGGTEAFF. DNA of the CDR3: TGTGCCAGCAGCCGCAGGGGCGGTGGCACTGAAGCTTTCTTT.

This clone appeared a single time. V and J are TRBV7-9 and TRBJ1-1, with D possibly TRBD1 on 5 matching bases. This CDR3 has 13 residues. V gave up 5 bases and J gave up 5 bases, with 12 bases separating them. The germline V gene encodes CDR1 SEHNR and CDR2 FQNEAQ (reference sequence). The CDR3 reads CASSRDWRTEAFF. The CDR3 region has the DNA TGTGCCAGCAGCCGGGACTGGAGGACTGAAGCTTTCTTT.

The V gene is TRBV4-2, the J gene TRBJ1-5; D is perhaps TRBD1 (5 bases). With 1 base removed from V and 5 bases from J, the gap between germline ends came to 15 bases. Germline loops: CDR1 LGHNA, CDR2 YNFKEQ. The CDR3 length is 16 residues. This CDR3 reads CASSQGGQARYQPQHF. The CDR3 nucleotides read TGTGCCAGCAGCCAAGGGGGCCAAGCGAGGTATCAGCCCCAGCATTTT.

The chain has TRBV5-5 and TRBJ1-4, with 9 bases aligning to TRBD1. The V gene's germline CDR1 is SGHKS and CDR2 YYEKEE (reference sequence). This CDR3 is 16 amino acids long. Losses at the gene ends were 0 bases for V and 3 bases for J; bases not matched to a gene: 3. DNA of the CDR3: TGTGCCAGCAGCTTGGTTGGACAGGGGTCTAATGAAAAACTGTTTTTT. Translating it yields CASSLVGQGSNEKLFF. Complete variable domain (other parts from reference TRBV5-5 and TRBJ1-4): DAGVTQSPTHLIKTRGQQVTLRCSPISGHKSVSWYQQVLGQGPQFIFQYYEKEERGRGNFPDRFSARQFPNYSSELNVNALLLGDSALYLCASSLVGQGSNEKLFFGSGTQLSVL.